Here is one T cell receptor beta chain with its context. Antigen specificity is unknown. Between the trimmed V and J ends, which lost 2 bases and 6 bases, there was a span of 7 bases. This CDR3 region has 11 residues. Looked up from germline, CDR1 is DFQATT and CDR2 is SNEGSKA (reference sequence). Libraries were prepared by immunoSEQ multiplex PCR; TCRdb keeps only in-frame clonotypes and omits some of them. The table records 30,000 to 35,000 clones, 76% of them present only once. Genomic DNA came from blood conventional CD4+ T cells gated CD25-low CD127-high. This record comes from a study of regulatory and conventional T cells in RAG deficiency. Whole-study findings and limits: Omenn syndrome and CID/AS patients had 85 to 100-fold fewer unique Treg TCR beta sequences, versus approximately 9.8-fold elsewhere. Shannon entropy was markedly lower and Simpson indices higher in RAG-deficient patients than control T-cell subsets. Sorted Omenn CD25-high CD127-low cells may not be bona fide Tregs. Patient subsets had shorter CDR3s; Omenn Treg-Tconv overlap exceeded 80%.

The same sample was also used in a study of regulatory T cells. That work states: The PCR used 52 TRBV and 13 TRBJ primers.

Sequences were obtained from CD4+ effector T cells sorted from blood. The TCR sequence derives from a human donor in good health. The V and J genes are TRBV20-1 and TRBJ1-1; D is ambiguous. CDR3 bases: TGCAGTGCTAGACTGAAAGCTGAAGCTTTCTTT. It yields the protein CSARLKAEAFF.